The following is a T cell receptor beta chain sequence with its context. The data were produced by immunoSEQ multiplex PCR, yet TCRdb's version contains in-frame clones alone and is incomplete. The sample lists roughly 200,000 clones, roughly 81% occurring once. The data were taken from a study of blood T cell repertoires in COVID-19. Sample: peripheral blood. This receptor was taken from an elderly woman with acute or convalescent COVID-19.

The CDR3 loop reads CSVEEGLGTGNGYTF. CDR3 sequence (DNA): TGCAGCGTTGAAGAAGGCCTCGGGACAGGGAATGGCTACACCTTC. This rearrangement joins TRBV29-1 to TRBJ1-2, with 9 bases aligning to TRBD1. Germline V lookup: CDR1 SQVTM, CDR2 ANQGSEA. With V trimmed by 0 bases and J by 6 bases, 8 bases remained unmatched. The CDR3 is 15 residues long.